Sequencing of this TCR beta chain was carried out in a study of blood T cell repertoires in COVID-19. Study details: From T cells, B-cell-depleted T cells, or PBMCs came the material, which was cDNA or gDNA.

Trimming took 4 bases from V and 0 from J, leaving 11 bases between them. Per the germline V gene, CDR1 is SGHRS and CDR2 is YFSETQ. This CDR3 is built from 15 residues. How the authors handled the data: Amplification of reference gene primers was used by the study to estimate nucleated cell counts. Sequencing used immunoSEQ multiplex PCR; TCRdb keeps in-frame clones, though not all of them. Clone size and the V and J calls come from that table; the DNA yielded D and trimming. The repertoire includes under 500,000 clones, about 85% of them detected once, and approximately 2% sits in the top ten. Enrolled through a virtual design, the participants were between about 18 and 89 years of age and came from some 26 US areas. Allocation to cohorts depended on clinical history reported by the participants.

The chain uses TRBV5-1 and TRBJ1-3; D gene uncertain. The sample taken for sequencing was PBMCs or T cells enriched from blood (not recorded which). The source of this sequence is a woman aged 18-30 years with acute COVID-19. The CDR3 spells CASSKDGGSGNTIYF. In DNA, the CDR3 is TGCGCCAGCAGCAAGGACGGAGGCTCTGGAAACACCATATATTTT. Based on the CDR3 plus reference TRBV5-1 and TRBJ1-3, the full variable domain is KAGVTQTPRYLIKTRGQQVTLSCSPISGHRSVSWYQQTPGQGLQFLFEYFSETQRNKGNFPGRFSGRQFSNSRSEMNVSTLELGDSALYLCASSKDGGSGNTIYFGEGSWLTVV.